This entry lists 30 T cell receptor beta chains sequenced from one sample in a study of T cells in Graves' hyperthyroidism and ophthalmopathy. The TCR beta CDR3 regions underwent amplification using RNA transcripts as the source. The study used the HTBI primer set for a first-round RT-PCR of the TCR CDR3. One entry per CDR3 protein, called by TCRdb with MiXCR from the multiplex PCR reads. Of about 250,000 distinct CDR3 sequences detected, around 22% appear once; the ten largest clones hold roughly 60%. Sequenced: blood. The receptor set was obtained from a man under 40 with Graves' ophthalmopathy.

This chain joins TRBV30 and TRBJ1-1, with D maybe TRBD1 (6 bases). Trimming shortened V by 5 bases and J by 5 bases, and 18 bases separated the two germline ends. Germline V CDR1 and CDR2: GTSNPN, SVGIG (reference sequence). The CDR3 is 14 residues long. The CDR3 DNA reads as TGTGCCTGGGATAGAGGTACGCAGGGGACTGAAGCTTTCTTT. This codes for CAWDRGTQGTEAFF.

This chain connects TRBV9 to TRBJ2-1; tentative D call: TRBD2 (6 bases). V lost 4 bases, J lost 2 bases, and 13 bases lay in between. The CDR3 covers 15 residues. The germline CDR1 and CDR2 sequences are SGDLS and YYNGEE. DNA for the CDR3: TGTGCCAGCAGCCGCCGGGACTCCCCCTACAATGAGCAGTTCTTC. Amino acids: CASSRRDSPYNEQFF.

This clonotype appeared a few times. This chain connects TRBV5-1 to TRBJ2-1; 8 bases line up with TRBD2. This CDR3 contains 16 residues. The V gene end was trimmed by 3 bases and the J gene end by 2 bases; junction bases not matched to a gene: 7. The V gene's germline CDR1 is SGHRS and CDR2 YFSETQ. In nucleotides, the CDR3 is TGCGCCAGCAGCTCCTATTCACTAGCGGCCTACAATGAGCAGTTCTTC. Translation: CASSSYSLAAYNEQFF.

This sequence joins TRBV12-3 or TRBV12-4 and TRBJ2-7, with 7 bases identical to TRBD2. The CDR3 runs to 14 residues. With 3 bases clipped from V and 3 bases from J, the junction kept 5 bases outside the gene matches. The CDR3 loop reads CASSLAGADYEQYF. The CDR3 bases are TGTGCCAGCAGTTTGGCGGGAGCGGACTACGAGCAGTACTTC.

The chain links TRBV20-1 to TRBJ2-1; 12 bases map to TRBD2. V shed 6 bases, J shed 12 bases, and the junction held 12 bases outside the gene matches. The CDR3 sequence is 14 residues long. The germline V gene has CDR1 DFQATT and CDR2 SNEGSKA (reference sequence). The CDR3 loop reads CSALAGGPSGVQFF. In DNA, the CDR3 is TGCAGTGCCCTAGCGGGAGGGCCGAGTGGTGTGCAGTTCTTC.

Only a few counts were recorded for this clonotype. This chain joins TRBV20-1 and TRBJ2-7; TRBD2 matches 12 bases. This CDR3 spans 15 amino acids. Germline V gives CDR1 DFQATT, CDR2 SNEGSKA (reference sequence). V shed 3 bases, J shed 3 bases, and the junction held 6 bases outside the gene matches. The CDR3: CSASPATSGSYEQYF. Written as DNA, the CDR3 is TGCAGTGCTAGCCCCGCGACTAGCGGGAGCTACGAGCAGTACTTC.

The chain employs TRBV9 and TRBJ2-2, with TRBD2 identical over 11 bases. The trim removed 1 base at V and 4 bases at J, leaving 3 bases unmatched. Germline loops: CDR1 SGDLS, CDR2 YYNGEE. The CDR3 extends over 16 amino acids. CDR3 in DNA: TGTGCCAGCAGCGTAACTAGCGGGAGCCCCACCGGGGAGCTGTTTTTT. It encodes CASSVTSGSPTGELFF.

This clonotype was counted ten times or more. The CDR3 region has the DNA TGTGCCAGCAGCAAGGGTACCATGTCCTACAATGAGCAGTTCTTC. It encodes CASSKGTMSYNEQFF. The chain carries TRBV9 and TRBJ2-1; D gene uncertain. This CDR3 has 15 amino acids. Germline CDR1 and CDR2: SGDLS and YYNGEE. V lost 4 bases to trimming and J lost 1 base, with 12 bases between them.

This clonotype was seen a single time. V usage is TRBV18 and J usage is TRBJ2-1; no reliable D call. V was clipped by 8 bases and J by 15 bases, with 20 bases between them. Germline CDR1 and CDR2: KGHSH and LQKENI. This CDR3 has 12 residues. The CDR3 DNA reads TGTGCCAGCGCCCACCGGGCTAGTGGGTTGTTCTTC. Its protein product is CASAHRASGLFF.

This clonotype has at least ten counts. The chain is built from TRBV12-3 or TRBV12-4 and TRBJ2-1; D possibly uses TRBD1 or TRBD2 (5 bases each). Trimming removed 5 bases at V and 2 bases at J, with 10 bases between. CDR3 length equals 14 residues. This CDR3 is CASSPGRTYNEQFF. CDR3 coding DNA: TGTGCCAGCAGTCCAGGGAGAACCTACAATGAGCAGTTCTTC.

This clonotype was seen just once. A read error may explain this, as a much larger clone is one base away. This chain uses TRBV2 with TRBJ2-2; 10 nucleotides agree with TRBD1. The CDR3 sequence is 16 residues long. The germline gives CDR1 SNHLY, CDR2 FYNNEI. CDR3 sequence: CVSRGGQGVNTGELFF. CDR3 coding DNA: TGTGTCAGCAGGGGAGGACAGGGGGTCAACACCGGGGAGCTGTTTTTT.

The V call is TRBV2, the J call TRBJ2-1; the D gene is possibly TRBD1 (6 bases). Trimming took 8 bases from V and 7 from J, leaving 15 bases between them. Germline V gene sequence: CDR1 SNHLY, CDR2 FYNNEI. This CDR3 spans 13 amino acids. The CDR3 spells CASGRDIENEQFF. The DNA for the CDR3 is TGTGCCAGCGGCAGGGACATTGAAAATGAGCAGTTCTTC.

The sample holds a few counts of this clonotype. The V gene is TRBV7-2, the J gene TRBJ2-1; 8 nucleotides align to TRBD2. V lost 8 bases to trimming and J lost 8 bases; unmatched junction nucleotides: 5. CDR3 length equals 12 residues. Germline assignment: CDR1 SGHTA and CDR2 FQGNSA. The CDR3 reads CASSGGEDEQFF. The CDR3 DNA reads TGTGCCAGCTCCGGGGGGGAGGATGAGCAGTTCTTC.

This clonotype was detected a few times. This chain links TRBV3-1 with TRBJ1-2, with D uncertain. Germline V lookup: CDR1 LGHDT, CDR2 YNNKEL (reference sequence). CDR3 length: 11 amino acids. Trimming removed 3 bases from V and 6 bases from J, with 5 bases in between. The CDR3 is CASSQEDGYTF. For the CDR3, the DNA is TGTGCCAGCAGCCAGGAGGATGGCTACACCTTC.

This clonotype has a count of ten or more. The J gene is TRBJ1-1, the V gene TRBV7-8; D might be TRBD1 (6 bases). The germline gives CDR1 SGHVS, CDR2 FQNEAQ. V gave up 9 bases and J gave up 2 bases, with 13 bases separating them. This CDR3 comprises 13 residues. CDR3 coding DNA: TGTGCCAGTTGCCTTGGGGGCAACACTGAAGCTTTCTTT. Residues: CASCLGGNTEAFF.

CDR3 protein: CASSYTPTGGHEKLFF. The DNA of the CDR3 is TGTGCCAGCAGTTACACTCCTACAGGGGGCCATGAAAAACTGTTTTTT. The J gene is TRBJ1-4, the V gene TRBV6-5, with TRBD1 identical over 9 bases. V dropped 2 bases and J dropped 6; count of bases not matched to a gene: 7. The CDR3 sequence is 16 residues long. CDR1 and CDR2 (germline): MNHEY, SVGAGI.

This chain joins TRBV28 and TRBJ1-6; 7 bases are shared with TRBD1. The CDR3 extends over 16 amino acids. CDR1 is MDHEN, CDR2 SYDVKM, per germline. V dropped 6 bases and J dropped 3; count of bases not matched to a gene: 8. The CDR3 protein is CASRATWDSYNSPLHF. CDR3 in DNA: TGTGCCAGCAGGGCCACCTGGGACAGCTATAATTCACCCCTCCACTTT.

This clonotype has more than one count but fewer than ten. This chain uses TRBV5-1 with TRBJ2-7, with a tentative D call TRBD2 (5 bases). CDR3 length: 14 amino acids. Germline CDR1 reads SGHRS; CDR2 reads YFSETQ. V dropped 4 bases and J dropped 5 bases, with 16 bases sitting between them. As DNA, the CDR3 is TGCGCCAGCAGCAGGTCCGGGAAGTCGAACGAGCAGTACTTC. As protein: CASSRSGKSNEQYF.

J is TRBJ2-4 and V is TRBV13; no firm D call. V lost 5 bases and J 11 bases, leaving 19 bases between the germline ends. Germline values: CDR1 PRHDT, CDR2 FYEKMQ (reference sequence). The CDR3 totals 14 residues. CDR3 region: CASSPTGRRKLQYF. CDR3 DNA: TGTGCCAGCAGCCCGACCGGGCGGCGAAAACTTCAGTACTTC.

In the case of this clonotype: Given a much more abundant clone one base away, this may be a read error. The rearrangement uses TRBV28 and TRBJ2-3; D uncertain. Trimming cost V 4 bases and J 10 bases, with 12 bases left between them. The CDR3 runs 12 residues. Germline V gives CDR1 MDHEN, CDR2 SYDVKM. CDR3 in amino acids: CASSSIKVAQYF. The CDR3 DNA reads as TGTGCCAGCAGTTCAATCAAGGTTGCGCAGTATTTT.

This clonotype was seen repeatedly, ten times or more. The chain has TRBV2 and TRBJ2-3; 10 bases fit TRBD1. Germline CDR1 is SNHLY and CDR2 is FYNNEI. The ends lost 6 bases at V and 3 bases at J; junction bases unmatched: 6. The CDR3 loop spans 15 amino acids. CDR3 nucleotides: TGTGCCAGCAGCGGGGACAGGGGAGCGACAGATACGCAGTATTTT. This codes for CASSGDRGATDTQYF.

At least ten counts were recorded for this clonotype. The V call is TRBV18, the J call TRBJ1-1; 8 bases line up with TRBD1. Germline CDR1 KGHSH, CDR2 LQKENI. With 6 bases clipped from V and 0 bases from J, the junction kept 3 bases outside the gene matches. The CDR3 runs 14 residues. The CDR3 here is CASSRDRMNTEAFF. CDR3 sequence (DNA): TGTGCCAGCTCCCGGGACAGGATGAACACTGAAGCTTTCTTT.

V is TRBV9 and J is TRBJ2-6, with 8 bases fitting TRBD1. The CDR3 sequence is 16 residues long. CDR1 is SGDLS and CDR2 is YYNGEE in the germline V gene. V shed 3 bases, J shed 2 bases, and the junction held 4 bases outside the gene matches. CDR3 DNA: TGTGCCAGCAGCGCCTCGGACAGGGCTGGGGCCAACGTCCTGACTTTC. Amino acids: CASSASDRAGANVLTF.

The V and J genes are TRBV6-1 and TRBJ2-3; weak D call: TRBD1 (6 bases). Between the trimmed V and J ends, which lost 7 bases and 0 bases, there was a span of 14 bases. The CDR3 totals 15 residues. Germline V gene data show CDR1 as MNHNS and CDR2 as SASEGT. The CDR3 loop is CASKYPGQSTDTQYF. In DNA form, the CDR3 reads TGTGCCAGCAAATATCCGGGACAAAGCACAGATACGCAGTATTTT.

This clonotype was seen more than once but under ten times. The chain couples TRBV29-1 to TRBJ2-3, with 15 bases lining up with TRBD2. The junction had 5 bases not matched to a gene; V was cut back by 6 bases and J by 1 base. Germline CDR1 SQVTM, CDR2 ANQGSEA. The CDR3 totals 16 residues. CDR3 residues: CSVDGLAGGGTDTQYF. CDR3 coding DNA: TGCAGCGTCGATGGACTAGCGGGAGGGGGCACAGATACGCAGTATTTT.

This clonotype was seen ten or more times. CDR3 DNA: TGTGCCACCAGTGATCCGACAGGGGTGCACGATACGCAGTATTTT. Translation: CATSDPTGVHDTQYF. The V and J genes are TRBV24-1 and TRBJ2-3; TRBD1 agrees at 8 bases. Germline trimming cut 3 bases from V and 6 bases from J; bases unmatched to any gene: 7. The CDR3 contains 15 residues. Germline V CDR1 and CDR2: KGHDR, SFDVKD.

This clonotype was counted ten times or more. The chain couples TRBV2 to TRBJ2-7; TRBD2 is a possible D gene (5 bases). The V end was cut by 10 bases, the J end by 7 bases, with 14 bases between. CDR1 SNHLY and CDR2 FYNNEI come from the germline V gene. This CDR3 contains 11 residues. The CDR3 DNA follows: TGTGCCACTAGGAGAGGGCCAGAGCAGTACTTC. Protein: CATRRGPEQYF.

Comment on this clonotype: Germline is not matched at one junction end, which may reflect a read error. The V call is TRBV12-3 or TRBV12-4, the J call TRBJ2-1; D unclear. This CDR3 comprises 14 residues. The CDR3 nucleotides are TGTGCCAGCACGGCAGGCGGCTCCTACAATGGGCAGTTCTTC. It yields the protein CASTAGGSYNGQFF.

The J gene is TRBJ1-1, the V gene TRBV11-3, with unresolved D. Looked up from germline, CDR1 is SGHNT and CDR2 is YENEEA. The CDR3 runs to 14 residues. V lost 5 bases, J lost 4 bases, and 14 bases lay in between. The CDR3 loop reads CASSPLTAPTEAFF. The CDR3 DNA is TGTGCCAGCAGCCCCCTAACAGCTCCCACTGAAGCTTTCTTT. Together with reference TRBV11-3 and TRBJ1-1, the CDR3 gives the full variable domain: EAGVVQSPRYKIIEKKQPVAFWCNPISGHNTLYWYLQNLGQGPELLIRYENEEAVDDSQLPKDRFSAERLKGVDSTLKIQPAELGDSAVYLCASSPLTAPTEAFFGQGTRLTVV.

V gene TRBV5-4 combines with J gene TRBJ2-5, with TRBD2 identical over 8 bases. After removal of 4 bases from V and 4 bases from J, the junction contained 12 bases not matched to a gene. This CDR3 is built from 16 residues. Per the germline V gene, CDR1 is SGHNT and CDR2 is YYREEE (reference sequence). The CDR3, as DNA: TGTGCCAGCAGCCCTGTCGGGGGCGGGAGGTCAGAGACCCAGTACTTC. It specifies CASSPVGGGRSETQYF.